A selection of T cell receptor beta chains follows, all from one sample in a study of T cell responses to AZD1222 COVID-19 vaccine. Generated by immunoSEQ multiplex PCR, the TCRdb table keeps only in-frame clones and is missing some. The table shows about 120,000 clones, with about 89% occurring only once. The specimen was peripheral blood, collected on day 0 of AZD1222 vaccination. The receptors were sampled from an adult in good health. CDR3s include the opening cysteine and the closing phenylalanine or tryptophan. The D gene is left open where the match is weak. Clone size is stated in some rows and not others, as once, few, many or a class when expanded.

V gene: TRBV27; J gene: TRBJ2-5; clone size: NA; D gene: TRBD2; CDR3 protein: CASSLLAGGPSETQYF; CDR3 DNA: TGTGCCAGCAGTTTACTAGCGGGGGGGCCATCGGAGACCCAGTACTTC
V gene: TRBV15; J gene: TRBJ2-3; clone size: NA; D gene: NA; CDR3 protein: CATRVDRNKATDTQYF; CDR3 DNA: TGTGCCACCAGAGTAGATCGAAACAAAGCCACAGATACGCAGTATTTT
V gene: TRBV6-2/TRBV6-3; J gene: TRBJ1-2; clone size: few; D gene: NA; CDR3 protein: CASSQETENYGYTF; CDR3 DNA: TGTGCCAGCAGTCAGGAGACTGAGAACTATGGCTACACCTTC
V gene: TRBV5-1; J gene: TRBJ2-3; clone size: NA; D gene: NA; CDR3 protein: CASSFGDFTDTQYF; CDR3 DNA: TGCGCCAGCAGCTTCGGGGACTTCACAGATACGCAGTATTTT
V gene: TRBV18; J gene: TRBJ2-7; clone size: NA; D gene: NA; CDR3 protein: CASSRTTGQPAYEQYF; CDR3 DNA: TGTGCCAGCTCGCGTACCACGGGACAACCCGCCTACGAGCAGTACTTC
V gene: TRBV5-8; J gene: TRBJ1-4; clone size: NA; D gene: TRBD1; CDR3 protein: CASSLETGQGVEKLFF; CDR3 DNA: TGTGCCAGCAGCTTGGAAACGGGACAGGGGGTCGAAAAACTGTTTTTT
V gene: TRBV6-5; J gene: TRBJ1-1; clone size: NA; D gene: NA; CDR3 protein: CASSYSRGFGNTEAFF; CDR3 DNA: TGTGCCAGCAGTTACTCTAGGGGCTTCGGGAACACTGAAGCTTTCTTT
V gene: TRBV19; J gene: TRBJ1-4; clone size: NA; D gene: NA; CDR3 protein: CATAAAGIDEKLFF; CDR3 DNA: TGTGCCACGGCGGCTGCGGGCATAGATGAAAAACTGTTTTTT
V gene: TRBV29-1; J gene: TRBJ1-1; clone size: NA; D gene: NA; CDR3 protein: CSVEPILVSKAFF; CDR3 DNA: TGCAGCGTTGAACCCATTTTAGTTTCTAAAGCTTTCTTT
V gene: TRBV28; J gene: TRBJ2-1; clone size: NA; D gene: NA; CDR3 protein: CASRGGSYNEQFF; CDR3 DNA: TGTGCCAGCAGGGGGGGTTCCTACAATGAGCAGTTCTTC
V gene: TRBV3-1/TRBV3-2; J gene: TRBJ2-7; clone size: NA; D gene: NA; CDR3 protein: CASSQAGFYEQYF; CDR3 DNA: TGTGCCAGCAGCCAGGCAGGGTTCTACGAGCAGTACTTC
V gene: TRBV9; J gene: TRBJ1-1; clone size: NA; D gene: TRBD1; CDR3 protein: CASSPRTGENTEAFF; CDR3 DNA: TGTGCCAGCAGCCCTCGGACAGGGGAGAACACTGAAGCTTTCTTT
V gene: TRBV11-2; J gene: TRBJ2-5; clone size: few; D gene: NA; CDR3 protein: CASSLGGTRATRIGETQYF; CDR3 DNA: TGTGCCAGCAGCTTAGGGGGAACCAGGGCCACGCGAATTGGGGAGACCCAGTACTTC
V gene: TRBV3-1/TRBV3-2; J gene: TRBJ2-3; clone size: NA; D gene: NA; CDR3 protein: CASSQLRGSSTDTQYF; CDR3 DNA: TGTGCCAGCAGCCAACTCCGAGGATCTAGCACAGATACGCAGTATTTT
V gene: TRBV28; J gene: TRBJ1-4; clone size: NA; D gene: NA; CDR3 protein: CASRATNEKLFF; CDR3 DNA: TGTGCCAGCAGAGCAACTAATGAAAAACTGTTTTTT
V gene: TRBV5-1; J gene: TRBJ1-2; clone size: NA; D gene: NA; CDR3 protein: CASSFGENNGYTF; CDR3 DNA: TGCGCCAGCAGCTTCGGGGAGAATAATGGCTACACCTTC
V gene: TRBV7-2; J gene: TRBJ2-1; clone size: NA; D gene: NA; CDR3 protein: CASSFGSGPGYNEQFF; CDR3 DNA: TGTGCCAGCAGCTTCGGGTCAGGGCCTGGCTACAATGAGCAGTTCTTC
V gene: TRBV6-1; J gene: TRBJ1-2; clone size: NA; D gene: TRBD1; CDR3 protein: CASSETSRGATF; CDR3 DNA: TGTGCCAGCAGTGAAACTAGCAGGGGGGCCACCTTC
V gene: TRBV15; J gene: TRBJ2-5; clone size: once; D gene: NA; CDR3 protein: CATSTPGSGQETQYF; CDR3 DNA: TGTGCCACCAGCACCCCCGGTAGCGGCCAAGAGACCCAGTACTTC
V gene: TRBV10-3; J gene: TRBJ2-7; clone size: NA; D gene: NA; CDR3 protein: CAISEQGSYEQYF; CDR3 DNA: TGTGCCATCAGTGAACAGGGAAGTTACGAGCAGTACTTC
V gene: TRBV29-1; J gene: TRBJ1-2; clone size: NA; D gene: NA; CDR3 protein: CRSEGYTF; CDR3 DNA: TGCAGGTCTGAGGGCTACACCTTC
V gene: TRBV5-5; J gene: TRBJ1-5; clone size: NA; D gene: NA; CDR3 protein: CASSLHAHQPQHF; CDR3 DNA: TGTGCCAGCAGCCTGCACGCCCATCAGCCCCAGCATTTT
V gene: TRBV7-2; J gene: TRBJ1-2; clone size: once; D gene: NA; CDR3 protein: CASSLKGRGLYTF; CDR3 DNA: TGTGCCAGCAGCTTAAAGGGCAGGGGACTATACACCTTC
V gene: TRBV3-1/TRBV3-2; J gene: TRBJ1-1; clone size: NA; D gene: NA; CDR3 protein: CASSQGRKDTEAFF; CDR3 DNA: TGTGCCAGCAGCCAAGGTCGGAAGGACACTGAAGCTTTCTTT
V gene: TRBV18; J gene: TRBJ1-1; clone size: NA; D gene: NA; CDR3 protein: CASSLESVVDEAFF; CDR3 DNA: TGTGCCAGCTCCCTCGAGTCAGTGGTGGATGAAGCTTTCTTT
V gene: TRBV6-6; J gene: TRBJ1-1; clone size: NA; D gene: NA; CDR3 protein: CATARQPGTEAFF; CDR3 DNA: TGTGCCACAGCCAGGCAGCCGGGCACTGAAGCTTTCTTT
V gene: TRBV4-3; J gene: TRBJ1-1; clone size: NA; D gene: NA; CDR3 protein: CASSQAPGIEAFF; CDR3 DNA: TGCGCCAGCAGCCAAGCCCCCGGGATCGAAGCTTTCTTT
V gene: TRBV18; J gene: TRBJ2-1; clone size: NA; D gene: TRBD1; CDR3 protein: CASSPKGASNEQFF; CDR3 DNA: TGTGCCAGCTCACCAAAGGGGGCAAGCAATGAGCAGTTCTTC
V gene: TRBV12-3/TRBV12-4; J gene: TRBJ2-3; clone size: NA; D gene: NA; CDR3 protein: CASSPRRDTQYF; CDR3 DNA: TGTGCCAGCAGTCCCCGTCGAGATACGCAGTATTTT
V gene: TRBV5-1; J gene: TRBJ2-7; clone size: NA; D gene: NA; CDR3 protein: CASSLAGAGSYEQYF; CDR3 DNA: TGCGCCAGCAGCTTGGCAGGGGCAGGTTCTTACGAGCAGTACTTC
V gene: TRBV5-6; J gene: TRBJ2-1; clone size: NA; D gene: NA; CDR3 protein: CASSLGGDEQFF; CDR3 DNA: TGTGCCAGCAGCTTGGGAGGCGATGAGCAGTTCTTC
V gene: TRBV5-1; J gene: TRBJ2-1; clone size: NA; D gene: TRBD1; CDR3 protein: CASSLGPQGAGLYNEQFF; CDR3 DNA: TGCGCCAGCAGCTTGGGACCCCAGGGGGCAGGCTTATACAATGAGCAGTTCTTC